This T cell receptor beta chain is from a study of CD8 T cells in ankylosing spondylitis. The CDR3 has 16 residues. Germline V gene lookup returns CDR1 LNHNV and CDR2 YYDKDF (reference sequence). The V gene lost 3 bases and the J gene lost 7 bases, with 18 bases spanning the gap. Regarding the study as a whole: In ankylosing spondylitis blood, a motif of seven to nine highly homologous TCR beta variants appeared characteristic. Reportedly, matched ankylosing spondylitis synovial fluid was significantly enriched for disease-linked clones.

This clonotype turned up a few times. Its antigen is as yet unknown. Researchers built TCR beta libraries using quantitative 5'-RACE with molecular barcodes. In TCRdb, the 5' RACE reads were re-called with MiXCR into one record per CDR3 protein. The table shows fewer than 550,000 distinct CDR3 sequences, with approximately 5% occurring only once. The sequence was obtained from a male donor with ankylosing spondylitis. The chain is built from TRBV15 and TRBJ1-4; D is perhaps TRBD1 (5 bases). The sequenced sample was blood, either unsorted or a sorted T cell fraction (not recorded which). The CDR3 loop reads CATSREDLRGSEKLFF. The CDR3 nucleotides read TGTGCCACCAGCAGGGAAGACCTTAGGGGCTCTGAAAAACTGTTTTTT.